Included here is one T cell receptor (beta chain) sequence, with context. This sample is part of a study of blood T cell repertoires in COVID-19. The germline V gene has CDR1 LGHNA and CDR2 YSLEER. V lost 4 bases and J lost 0; bases outside the gene matches: 6. The CDR3 totals 15 residues. Only in-frame clones appear in the TCRdb table, and some are missing; sequencing was by immunoSEQ multiplex PCR. The sample carries approximately 88,000 clones, less than 85% recorded once. V and J are TRBV4-3 and TRBJ2-7, with TRBD1 matching 7 bases. The TCR originated in a man in his fifties who had recovered from COVID-19. Sequenced: peripheral blood. The chain's CDR3 is CASSLGTASSYEQYF. DNA of the CDR3: TGCGCCAGCAGCCTAGGGACAGCGAGCTCCTACGAGCAGTACTTC.